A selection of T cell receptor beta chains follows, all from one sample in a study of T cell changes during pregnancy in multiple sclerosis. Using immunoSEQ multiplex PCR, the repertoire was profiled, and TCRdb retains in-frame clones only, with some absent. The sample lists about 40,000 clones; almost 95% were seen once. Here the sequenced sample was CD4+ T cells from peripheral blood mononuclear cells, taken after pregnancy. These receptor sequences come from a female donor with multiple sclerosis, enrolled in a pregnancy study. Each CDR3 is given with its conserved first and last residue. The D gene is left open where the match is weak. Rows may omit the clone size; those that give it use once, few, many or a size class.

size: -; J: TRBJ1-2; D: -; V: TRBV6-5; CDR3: CASLGSGTFNPTF; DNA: TGTGCCAGCTTGGGGAGTGGCACCTTTAACCCCACCTTC
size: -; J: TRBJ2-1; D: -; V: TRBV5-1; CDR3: CASSLGGGTYNEQFF; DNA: TGCGCCAGCAGCCTAGGGGGGGGAACCTACAATGAGCAGTTCTTC
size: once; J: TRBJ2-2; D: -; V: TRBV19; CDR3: CASTISSIGELFF; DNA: TGTGCCAGTACTATTAGTTCCATCGGGGAGCTGTTTTTT
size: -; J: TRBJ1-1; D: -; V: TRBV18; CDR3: CASSPGRVEAFF; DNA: TGTGCCAGCTCACCAGGTCGGGTAGAAGCTTTCTTT
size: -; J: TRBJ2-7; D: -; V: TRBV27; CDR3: CASKHRESSYEQYF; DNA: TGTGCCAGTAAACACAGGGAGAGCTCCTACGAGCAGTACTTC
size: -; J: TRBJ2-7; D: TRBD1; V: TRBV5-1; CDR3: CASRKTGGNYEQYF; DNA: TGCGCCAGCAGAAAGACAGGGGGAAACTACGAGCAGTACTTC
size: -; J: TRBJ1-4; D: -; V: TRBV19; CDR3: CASSIPTGLNEKLFF; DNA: TGTGCCAGTAGTATCCCGACAGGTCTTAATGAAAAACTGTTTTTT
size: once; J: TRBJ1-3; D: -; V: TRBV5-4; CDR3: CASSLGGGTGNTIYF; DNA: TGTGCCAGCAGCTTAGGGGGGGGCACTGGAAACACCATATATTTT
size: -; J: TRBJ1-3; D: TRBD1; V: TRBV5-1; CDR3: CASSSTGVKDTIYF; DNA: TGCGCCAGCAGCTCGACAGGGGTGAAGGACACCATATATTTT
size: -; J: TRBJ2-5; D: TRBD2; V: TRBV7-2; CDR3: CASSPLLVAGGETQYF; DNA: TGTGCCAGCAGCCCCCTCCTAGTAGCGGGGGGTGAGACCCAGTACTTC
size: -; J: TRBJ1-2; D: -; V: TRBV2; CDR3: CASRSGGTYGYTF; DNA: TGTGCCAGCAGGAGCGGAGGAACCTATGGCTACACCTTC
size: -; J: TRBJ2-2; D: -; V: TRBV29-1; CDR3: CSVWGRGTGELFF; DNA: TGCAGCGTGTGGGGTAGGGGTACCGGGGAGCTGTTTTTT
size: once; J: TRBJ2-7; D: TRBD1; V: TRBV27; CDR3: CASSSVRDRALYEQYF; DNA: TGTGCCAGCAGTTCGGTCCGGGACAGGGCTCTCTACGAGCAGTACTTC
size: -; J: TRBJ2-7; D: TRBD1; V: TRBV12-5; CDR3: CAIGTGGFYEQYF; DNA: TGTGCTATCGGGACAGGGGGTTTTTACGAGCAGTACTTC
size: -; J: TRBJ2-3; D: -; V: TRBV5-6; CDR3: CASSLTRQADTQYF; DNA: TGTGCCAGCAGCCTCACTCGACAGGCAGATACGCAGTATTTT
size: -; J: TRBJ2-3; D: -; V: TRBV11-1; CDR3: CASSPPRGISPRADTQYF; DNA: TGTGCCAGCAGCCCCCCCCGGGGGATCTCCCCCCGAGCAGATACGCAGTATTTT
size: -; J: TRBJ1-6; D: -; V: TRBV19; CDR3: CASSPTGRGLVPLHF; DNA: TGTGCCAGTAGTCCGACAGGACGTGGTTTGGTCCCCCTCCACTTT
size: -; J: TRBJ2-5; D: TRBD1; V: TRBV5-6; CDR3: CASSSRRRQGETQYF; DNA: TGTGCCAGCAGCTCCCGAAGACGACAGGGTGAGACCCAGTACTTC
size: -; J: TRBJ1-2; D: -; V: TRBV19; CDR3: CASSISLSADYGYTF; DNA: TGTGCCAGTAGTATTTCCCTTAGTGCGGACTATGGCTACACCTTC
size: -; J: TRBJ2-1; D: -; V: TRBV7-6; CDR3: CASSLGHYNEQFF; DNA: TGTGCCAGCAGCTTGGGACATTACAATGAGCAGTTCTTC
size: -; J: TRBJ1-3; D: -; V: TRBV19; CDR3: CASSIRAPGNTIYF; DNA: TGTGCCAGTAGTATACGCGCTCCTGGAAACACCATATATTTT
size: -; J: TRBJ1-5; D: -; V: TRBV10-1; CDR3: CASSETPMSAQHF; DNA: TGCGCCAGCAGTGAGACCCCAATGTCGGCCCAGCATTTT
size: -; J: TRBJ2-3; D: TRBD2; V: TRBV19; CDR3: CASSIVRLAGSTDTQYF; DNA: TGTGCCAGTAGTATAGTTCGACTAGCGGGAAGCACAGATACGCAGTATTTT
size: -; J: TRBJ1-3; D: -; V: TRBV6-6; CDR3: CASSYGQGSGNTIYF; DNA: TGTGCCAGCAGTTACGGGCAGGGTAGTGGAAACACCATATATTTT